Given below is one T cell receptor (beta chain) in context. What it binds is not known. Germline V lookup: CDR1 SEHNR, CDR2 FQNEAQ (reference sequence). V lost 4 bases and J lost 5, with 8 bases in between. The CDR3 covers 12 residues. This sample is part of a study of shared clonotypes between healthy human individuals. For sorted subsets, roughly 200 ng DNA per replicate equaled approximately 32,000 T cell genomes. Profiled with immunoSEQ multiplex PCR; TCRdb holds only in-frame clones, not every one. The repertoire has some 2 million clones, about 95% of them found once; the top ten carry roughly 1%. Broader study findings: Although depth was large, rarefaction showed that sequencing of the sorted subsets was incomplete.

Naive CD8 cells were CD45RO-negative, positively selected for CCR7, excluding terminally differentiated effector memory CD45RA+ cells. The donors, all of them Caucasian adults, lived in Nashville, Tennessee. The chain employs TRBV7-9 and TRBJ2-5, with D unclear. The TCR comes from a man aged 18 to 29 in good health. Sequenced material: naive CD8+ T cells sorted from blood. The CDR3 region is CASSWIGETQYF. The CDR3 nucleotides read TGTGCCAGCAGCTGGATAGGGGAGACCCAGTACTTC.